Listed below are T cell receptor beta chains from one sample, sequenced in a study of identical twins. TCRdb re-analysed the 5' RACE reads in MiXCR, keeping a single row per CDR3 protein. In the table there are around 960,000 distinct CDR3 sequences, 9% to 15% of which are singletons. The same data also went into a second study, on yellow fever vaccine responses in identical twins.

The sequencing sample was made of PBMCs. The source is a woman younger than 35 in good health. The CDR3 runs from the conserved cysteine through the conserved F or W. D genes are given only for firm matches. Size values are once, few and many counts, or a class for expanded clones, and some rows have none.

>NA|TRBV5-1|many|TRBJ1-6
CASSLAAADLPNSPLHF
TGCGCCAGCAGCTTGGCCGCTGCTGACCTTCCCAATTCACCCCTCCACTTT
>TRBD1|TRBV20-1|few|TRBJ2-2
CSASGTGDTGELFF
TGCAGTGCTAGTGGGACAGGGGACACCGGGGAGCTGTTTTTT
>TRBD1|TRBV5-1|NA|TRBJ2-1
CASSSGTVNRNEQFF
TGCGCCAGCAGTTCCGGGACAGTAAATCGCAATGAGCAGTTCTTC
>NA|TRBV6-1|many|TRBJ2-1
CASRPRRGDSYNEQFF
TGTGCCAGCAGGCCCCGTCGGGGCGACTCCTACAATGAGCAGTTCTTC
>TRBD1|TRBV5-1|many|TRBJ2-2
CASSPGTANTGELFF
TGTGCCAGCAGCCCCGGGACAGCGAACACCGGGGAGCTGTTTTTT
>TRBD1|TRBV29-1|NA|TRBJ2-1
CSVELPDRERYNEQFF
TGCAGCGTTGAACTCCCGGACAGGGAGAGATACAATGAGCAGTTCTTC
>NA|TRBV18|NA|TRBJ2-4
CASSPPNRELTKNIQYF
TGTGCCAGCTCACCACCGAACCGGGAGTTAACCAAAAACATTCAGTACTTC
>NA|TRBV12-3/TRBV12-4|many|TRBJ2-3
CASSYRTDTQYF
TGTGCCAGCAGTTACCGCACAGATACGCAGTATTTT
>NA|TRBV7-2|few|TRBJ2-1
CASSIQSGGNEQFF
TGTGCCAGCAGCATTCAGTCCGGGGGCAATGAGCAGTTCTTC
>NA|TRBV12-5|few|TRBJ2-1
CASGFPELGIGEQFF
TGTGCTAGTGGTTTCCCGGAGCTTGGGATTGGGGAGCAGTTCTTC
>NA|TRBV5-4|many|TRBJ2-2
CASSLRTANTGELFF
TGTGCCAGCAGCTTGAGGACAGCGAACACCGGGGAGCTGTTTTTT
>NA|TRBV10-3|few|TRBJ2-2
CAHATGNAGELFF
TGTGCCCACGCGACGGGGAACGCCGGGGAGCTGTTTTTT
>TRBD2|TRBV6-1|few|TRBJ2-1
CASSRRGGSYNEQFF
TGTGCCAGCAGCCGCCGCGGGGGCTCCTACAATGAGCAGTTCTTC
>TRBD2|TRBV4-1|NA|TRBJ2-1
CASSPALRLAGGPDEQFF
TGCGCCAGCAGCCCCGCCCTTCGACTAGCGGGGGGGCCGGATGAGCAGTTCTTC
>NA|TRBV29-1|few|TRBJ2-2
CSVDIGPVTGDYTGELFF
TGCAGCGTTGATATCGGGCCGGTAACGGGGGACTACACCGGGGAGCTGTTTTTT
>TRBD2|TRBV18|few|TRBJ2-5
CASSFSGRDQTQYF
TGTGCCAGCTCATTTAGCGGGAGAGATCAGACCCAGTACTTC
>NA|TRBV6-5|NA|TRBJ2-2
CASSYSSGGGQNTGELFF
TGTGCCAGCAGTTACTCGAGCGGCGGGGGCCAAAACACCGGGGAGCTGTTTTTT
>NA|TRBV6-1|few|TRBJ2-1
CASTRTILNEQFF
TGTGCCAGCACCCGGACCATCCTCAATGAGCAGTTCTTC
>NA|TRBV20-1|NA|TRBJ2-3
CSARAGADTQYF
TGCAGTGCTAGGGCTGGGGCAGATACGCAGTATTTT
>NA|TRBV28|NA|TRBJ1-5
CASSLGSRGGAPQHF
TGTGCCAGCAGTTTAGGGTCCAGGGGCGGTGCGCCCCAGCATTTT
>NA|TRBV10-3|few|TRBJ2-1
CAISERGGSPNEQFF
TGTGCCATCAGTGAGAGGGGAGGAAGTCCCAATGAGCAGTTCTTC
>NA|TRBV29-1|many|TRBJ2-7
CSGSLDSSYEQYF
TGCAGCGGCTCTTTGGATAGCTCCTACGAGCAGTACTTC
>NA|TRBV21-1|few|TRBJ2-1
CASSKYKDSSYNEQFF
TGTGCCAGCAGCAAATACAAGGATAGCTCCTACAATGAGCAGTTCTTC
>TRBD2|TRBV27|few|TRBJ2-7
CASSLHKTSWSSYEQYF
TGTGCCAGCAGTTTACACAAGACTAGCTGGAGCTCCTACGAGCAGTACTTC